The 2 T cell receptor beta chains in this list originate from one sample, sequenced in a study of CD8 T cells in ankylosing spondylitis. The study, taken as a whole, reports: A TCR beta motif of about 8 highly homologous variants seemed to mark ankylosing spondylitis blood.

Their antigens remain unidentified. TCRdb reanalysed the 5' RACE reads using MiXCR and keeps one entry per CDR3 protein. The table records a few hundred thousand distinct CDR3 sequences, about 13% of them present only once. Sequencing was carried out using blood, either unsorted or a sorted T cell fraction (not recorded which). All receptors come from a male donor with ankylosing spondylitis.

This chain links TRBV10-3 with TRBJ2-3, with D possibly matching TRBD2 (6 bases). Germline CDR1 is ENHRY and CDR2 is SYGVKD. V shed 6 bases and J shed 2 bases, with 12 bases lying between them. The CDR3 runs 14 residues. The DNA for the CDR3 is TGTGCCATCAGCCCGGGACTGTCCACAGATACGCAGTATTTT. It is translated as CAISPGLSTDTQYF.

This clonotype was picked up a small number of times. This sequence joins TRBV6-2 or TRBV6-3 and TRBJ2-1, with a possible D match to TRBD2 (5 bases). V lost 3 bases and J lost 0, with 18 bases in between. CDR3 length: 18 amino acids. From germline, CDR1 is MNHEY and CDR2 SVGEGT. CDR3 sequence reads: CASSYSQTAVSSYNEQFF. The CDR3 DNA is TGTGCCAGCAGTTATTCGCAAACAGCGGTGAGCTCCTACAATGAGCAGTTCTTC.